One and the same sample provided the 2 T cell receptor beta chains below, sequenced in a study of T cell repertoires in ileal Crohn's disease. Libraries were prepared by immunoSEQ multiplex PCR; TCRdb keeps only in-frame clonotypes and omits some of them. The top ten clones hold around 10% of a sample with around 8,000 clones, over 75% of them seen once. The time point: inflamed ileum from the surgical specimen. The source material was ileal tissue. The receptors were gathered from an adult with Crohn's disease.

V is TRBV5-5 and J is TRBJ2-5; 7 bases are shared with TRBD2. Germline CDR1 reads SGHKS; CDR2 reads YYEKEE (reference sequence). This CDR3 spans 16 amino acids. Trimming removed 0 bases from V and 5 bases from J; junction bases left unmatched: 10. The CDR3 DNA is TGTGCCAGCAGCTTGGTCGCGGGGAGGGAGGTGGAGACCCAGTACTTC. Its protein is CASSLVAGREVETQYF.

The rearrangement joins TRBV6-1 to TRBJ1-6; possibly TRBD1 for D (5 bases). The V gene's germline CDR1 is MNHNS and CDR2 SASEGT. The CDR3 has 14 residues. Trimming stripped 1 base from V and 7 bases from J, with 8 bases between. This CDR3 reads CASSEGRDNSPLHF. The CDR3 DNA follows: TGTGCCAGCAGTGAAGGACGGGACAATTCACCCCTCCACTTT.